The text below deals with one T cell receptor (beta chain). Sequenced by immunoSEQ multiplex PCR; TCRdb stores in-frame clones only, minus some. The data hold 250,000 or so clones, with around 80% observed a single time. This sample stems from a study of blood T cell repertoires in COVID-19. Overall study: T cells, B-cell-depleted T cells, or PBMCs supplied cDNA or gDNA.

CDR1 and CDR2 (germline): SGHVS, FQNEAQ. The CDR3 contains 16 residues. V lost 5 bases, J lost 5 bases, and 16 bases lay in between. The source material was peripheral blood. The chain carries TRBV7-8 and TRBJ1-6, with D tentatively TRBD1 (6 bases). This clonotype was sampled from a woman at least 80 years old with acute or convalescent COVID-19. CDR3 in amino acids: CASSPRTDRNNSPLHF. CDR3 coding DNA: TGTGCCAGCAGCCCACGGACAGACCGAAATAATTCACCCCTCCACTTT. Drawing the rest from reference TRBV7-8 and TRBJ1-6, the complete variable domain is GAGVSQSPRYKVAKRGQDVALRCDPISGHVSLFWYQQALGQGPEFLTYFQNEAQLDKSGLPSDRFFAERPEGSVSTLKIQRTQQEDSAVYLCASSPRTDRNNSPLHFGNGTRLTVT.